These 25 T cell receptor beta chains were all obtained from the same sample, sequenced in a study of cytomegalovirus exposure and HLA in healthy donors. The PCR was carried out with 60 Vbeta primers and 13 Jbeta primers. The assay was immunoSEQ multiplex PCR, and TCRdb's table has in-frame clones only and misses some. The table lists fewer than 150,000 clones, around 76% of them singletons. The sequenced sample was PBMCs. These receptors came from a man aged 55 to 70 in good health and CMV-seropositive.

The rearrangement uses TRBV29-1 and TRBJ2-1, with unresolved D. The V end was cut by 8 bases, the J end by 12 bases, with 14 bases between. The germline V gene encodes CDR1 SQVTM and CDR2 ANQGSEA. There are 10 residues in the CDR3. The CDR3 region has the DNA TGCAGCTCCACCGGTGGTGGGCAGTTCTTC. Translated, it gives CSSTGGGQFF.

V and J are TRBV21-1 and TRBJ1-5; the D segment call TRBD1 is taken from the table without a DNA check. TRBV21-1 is marked as a pseudogene. The CDR3 contains 15 residues. CDR3 DNA: TGTGCCAGCAGCAAAGCGGACAGAACCAATCAGCCCCAGCATTTT. It yields the protein CASSKADRTNQPQHF.

Regarding this clone: An end of the junction does not agree with germline; a read error may underlie this. The chain employs TRBV15 and TRBJ2-6; perhaps TRBD2 as D (6 bases). The CDR3 consists of 14 residues. Germline assignment: CDR1 LNHNV and CDR2 YYDKDF (reference sequence). DNA of the CDR3: TGTGCCACCAGCAGAGTACGCGGGGCCAACGGCCTGACTTTC. The encoded protein is CATSRVRGANGLTF.

This clone was counted only a few times. The chain links TRBV28 to TRBJ2-7, with TRBD2 matching 14 bases. From germline, CDR1 is MDHEN and CDR2 SYDVKM. The CDR3 contains 15 residues. After removal of 6 bases from V and 5 bases from J, the junction contained 6 bases not matched to a gene. Here the CDR3 DNA reads TGTGCCAGCAGCTCGGGACTAGCGGGAGTACACGAGCAGTACTTC. This encodes CASSSGLAGVHEQYF. The full variable domain, its missing parts supplied by reference TRBV28 and TRBJ2-7, is DVKVTQSSRYLVKRTGEKVFLECVQDMDHENMFWYRQDPGLGLRLIYFSYDVKMKEKGDIPEGYSVSREKKERFSLILESASTNQTSMYLCASSSGLAGVHEQYFGPGTRLTVT.

This chain links TRBV27 with TRBJ2-1, with 9 nucleotides matching TRBD2. Germline V gene data show CDR1 as MNHEY and CDR2 as SMNVEV (reference sequence). This CDR3 spans 14 amino acids. With 6 bases clipped from V and 3 bases from J, the junction kept 3 bases outside the gene matches. DNA for the CDR3: TGTGCCAGCAGGGCTAGCGGGATCTACAATGAGCAGTTCTTC. Translation gives CASRASGIYNEQFF.

This clone was recorded a few times. This CDR3 reads CASSASPRTSGGYTDTQYF. CDR3 DNA: TGCGCCAGCAGTGCCTCTCCCAGGACTAGCGGGGGGTACACAGATACGCAGTATTTT. The rearrangement links TRBV10-2 to TRBJ2-3; 14 positions agree with TRBD2. CDR1 is WSHSY and CDR2 is SAAADI in the germline V gene. The CDR3 loop spans 19 amino acids. V was pared by 4 bases and J by 2 bases, with 11 bases of the junction left unmatched.

This clone showed up just a few times. The V gene is TRBV5-1, the J gene TRBJ2-7, with a possible D match to TRBD1 (7 bases). The CDR3 totals 13 residues. Germline CDR1 SGHRS, CDR2 YFSETQ. The V end lost 4 bases, the J end lost 2 bases, and 10 bases lay between the germline ends. CDR3 sequence: CASSGGTAYEQYF. In DNA, the CDR3 is TGCGCCAGCAGCGGGGGGACAGCCTACGAGCAGTACTTC. The whole variable domain, filled in from reference TRBV5-1 and TRBJ2-7, reads KAGVTQTPRYLIKTRGQQVTLSCSPISGHRSVSWYQQTPGQGLQFLFEYFSETQRNKGNFPGRFSGRQFSNSRSEMNVSTLELGDSALYLCASSGGTAYEQYFGPGTRLTVT.

The chain joins TRBV18 to TRBJ1-5; a weak D match, TRBD1 (5 bases). The CDR3 runs to 14 residues. Between the trimmed V and J ends, which lost 2 bases and 5 bases, there was a span of 10 bases. The germline gives CDR1 KGHSH, CDR2 LQKENI. The CDR3, as DNA: TGTGCCAGCTCACCATTCAGACAGCATCAGCCCCAGCATTTT. Its translation is CASSPFRQHQPQHF.

J is TRBJ1-1 and V is TRBV28; maybe TRBD1 (5 bases). Germline lookup yields CDR1 MDHEN and CDR2 SYDVKM. The V end lost 7 bases, the J end lost 6 bases, and 9 bases lay between the germline ends. The CDR3 consists of 11 residues. CDR3 coding DNA: TGTGCCAGCACAGGGTCCTCTGAAGCTTTCTTT. Protein: CASTGSSEAFF.

CDR3 sequence reads: CASITERGRRTDTQYF. Here the CDR3 DNA reads TGTGCCAGCATCACAGAGCGGGGGCGTCGCACAGATACGCAGTATTTT. The chain joins TRBV5-6 to TRBJ2-3, with 8 bases matching TRBD2. Germline V CDR1 and CDR2: SGHDT, YYEEEE. The V segment lost 6 bases and the J segment 1 base; nucleotides outside the gene matches: 10. This CDR3 is built from 16 residues.

The chain has TRBV5-1 and TRBJ1-4, with TRBD1 identical over 8 bases. Germline values: CDR1 SGHRS, CDR2 YFSETQ. The V segment lost 0 bases and the J segment 7 bases; nucleotides outside the gene matches: 2. The CDR3 consists of 14 residues. The CDR3 DNA reads as TGCGCCAGCAGCTTGGACAGGGGGGGTGAAAAACTGTTTTTT. It codes for CASSLDRGGEKLFF.

The J gene is TRBJ2-1, the V gene TRBV5-1; 10 bases map to TRBD2. The germline CDR1 and CDR2 sequences are SGHRS and YFSETQ. This CDR3 has 14 residues. Trimming took 5 bases from V and 7 from J; bases not matched to a gene: 6. CDR3 sequence (DNA): TGCGCCAGCAGGCTAGCGGGGGCGGGGAATGAGCAGTTCTTC. It translates to CASRLAGAGNEQFF.

J is TRBJ2-1 and V is TRBV5-1; 9 bases map to TRBD1. The junction had 18 bases not matched to a gene; V was cut back by 4 bases and J by 7 bases. Germline lookup yields CDR1 SGHRS and CDR2 YFSETQ. The CDR3 is 18 residues long. The CDR3 here is CASSQVVPGTGKGNEQFF. In DNA form, the CDR3 reads TGCGCCAGCAGCCAGGTAGTCCCAGGGACAGGGAAGGGGAATGAGCAGTTCTTC.

This clone turned up a few times. This chain joins TRBV2 and TRBJ2-2; maybe TRBD2 (5 bases). Trimming cost V 3 bases and J 5 bases, with 10 bases left between them. The V gene's germline CDR1 is SNHLY and CDR2 FYNNEI. This CDR3 spans 14 amino acids. CDR3 region: CASSDLGVTGELFF. CDR3 nucleotide sequence: TGTGCCAGCAGTGACCTCGGGGTAACCGGGGAGCTGTTTTTT.

The chain combines TRBV7-2 with TRBJ2-7; D not certain. The CDR3 sequence is 14 residues long. V gave up 5 bases and J gave up 0 bases, with 11 bases separating them. Looked up from germline, CDR1 is SGHTA and CDR2 is FQGNSA. The CDR3 spells CASSDIPSSYEQYF. The CDR3 DNA sequence: TGTGCCAGCAGCGACATTCCCAGCTCCTACGAGCAGTACTTC.

The chain carries TRBV15 and TRBJ1-2, with D tentatively TRBD1 (6 bases). The V end was cut by 5 bases, the J end by 2 bases, with 9 bases between. The CDR3 length is 13 residues. CDR1 is LNHNV and CDR2 is YYDKDF in the germline V gene (reference sequence). This CDR3 reads CATSPDRNYGYTF. In nucleotides, the CDR3 is TGTGCCACCAGCCCCGACAGGAACTATGGCTACACCTTC.

The rearrangement joins TRBV28 to TRBJ1-1, with a weak D call TRBD1 (5 bases). V gave up 4 bases and J gave up 1 base, with 13 bases separating them. This CDR3 contains 15 residues. In germline, CDR1 is MDHEN, CDR2 SYDVKM. CDR3 sequence: CASSSIGGANTEAFF. CDR3 nucleotide sequence: TGTGCCAGCAGTTCGATAGGCGGGGCGAACACTGAAGCTTTCTTT.

The rearrangement links TRBV2 to TRBJ1-5; no definite D call. The CDR3 has 14 residues. Germline assignment: CDR1 SNHLY and CDR2 FYNNEI. V shed 8 bases and J shed 0 bases, with 11 bases lying between them. The CDR3 reads CASVGAYSNQPQHF. CDR3 bases: TGTGCCAGCGTGGGAGCCTATAGCAATCAGCCCCAGCATTTT.

The V call is TRBV11-3, the J call TRBJ2-1; the match to TRBD1 covers 7 bases. V dropped 3 bases and J dropped 4; count of bases not matched to a gene: 3. Germline CDR1 reads SGHNT; CDR2 reads YENEEA. This CDR3 region has 14 residues. The DNA for the CDR3 is TGTGCCAGCAGCTTCCAGGGGGATTACAATGAGCAGTTCTTC. Encoded protein: CASSFQGDYNEQFF.

The chain employs TRBV6-5 and TRBJ2-7; possible D gene TRBD1, 6 bases. The germline V gene has CDR1 MNHEY and CDR2 SVGAGI. The CDR3 consists of 12 residues. Trimming removed 8 bases at V and 2 bases at J, with 10 bases between. Here the CDR3 reads CASRDNAYEQYF. The CDR3, as DNA: TGTGCCAGCCGGGACAATGCCTACGAGCAGTACTTC.

The genes are TRBV5-1 and TRBJ1-1; D perhaps matches TRBD1 (5 bases). Germline V gene sequence: CDR1 SGHRS, CDR2 YFSETQ. The CDR3 totals 16 residues. V was trimmed by 2 bases and J by 3 bases, leaving 17 bases between them. CDR3: CASSFRGTERYTEAFF. In nucleotides, the CDR3 is TGCGCCAGCAGCTTTCGCGGGACGGAGAGATACACTGAAGCTTTCTTT. Filled out from reference TRBV5-1 and TRBJ1-1, the complete variable domain reads KAGVTQTPRYLIKTRGQQVTLSCSPISGHRSVSWYQQTPGQGLQFLFEYFSETQRNKGNFPGRFSGRQFSNSRSEMNVSTLELGDSALYLCASSFRGTERYTEAFFGQGTRLTVV.

J is TRBJ1-5 and V is TRBV5-5, with a tentative D call TRBD1 (5 bases). The CDR3 length is 14 residues. V was trimmed by 1 base and J by 11 bases, leaving 16 bases between them. Germline CDR1 is SGHKS and CDR2 is YYEKEE (reference sequence). In DNA, the CDR3 is TGTGCCAGCAGCTTGAACGGGGGGGAGGCGGCCCAGCATTTT. Its protein is CASSLNGGEAAQHF.

The rearrangement uses TRBV29-1 and TRBJ2-6; D remains unclear. V shed 5 bases and J shed 0 bases, with 8 bases lying between them. This CDR3 is built from 14 residues. Per the germline V gene, CDR1 is SQVTM and CDR2 is ANQGSEA. Written as DNA, the CDR3 is TGCAGCGTTCTCTATAGCTCTGGGGCCAACGTCCTGACTTTC. This translates into CSVLYSSGANVLTF.

CDR3 sequence (DNA): TGTGCCAGCAGCCAATCCGGAGCCAAAAACATTCAGTACTTC. Translated, it gives CASSQSGAKNIQYF. The chain links TRBV4-2 to TRBJ2-4; D gene uncertain. The CDR3 sequence is 14 residues long. The germline V gene encodes CDR1 LGHNA and CDR2 YNFKEQ. V dropped 2 bases and J dropped 0 bases, with 5 bases sitting between them.

The chain joins TRBV2 to TRBJ2-7; a possible D gene is TRBD1 (6 bases). V lost 6 bases and J lost 2, with 11 bases in between. The CDR3 has 13 residues. Germline V CDR1 and CDR2: SNHLY, FYNNEI. The CDR3 protein is CASSYRVAYEQYF. In nucleotides, the CDR3 is TGTGCCAGCAGCTACAGGGTTGCCTACGAGCAGTACTTC.